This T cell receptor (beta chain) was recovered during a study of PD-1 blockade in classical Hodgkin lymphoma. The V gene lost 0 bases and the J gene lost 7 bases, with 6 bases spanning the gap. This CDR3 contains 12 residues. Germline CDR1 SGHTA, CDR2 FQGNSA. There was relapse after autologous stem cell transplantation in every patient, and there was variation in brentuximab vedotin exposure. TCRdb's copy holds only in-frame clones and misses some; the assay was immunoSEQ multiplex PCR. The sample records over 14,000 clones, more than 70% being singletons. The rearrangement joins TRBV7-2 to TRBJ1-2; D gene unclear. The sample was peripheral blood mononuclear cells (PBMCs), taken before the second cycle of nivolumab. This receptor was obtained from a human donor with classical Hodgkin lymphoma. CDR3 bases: TGTGCCAGCAGCTTAGCGGTTCCTGGCTACACCTTC. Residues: CASSLAVPGYTF.